This T cell receptor beta chain comes out of a study of CD8+ T cells in alopecia areata. On the study more broadly: A regimen of oral tofacitinib, 5 to 10 mg twice daily, was given to treated patients.

General observations from the study: Lesional tissue from the scalp (especially in alopecia totalis/universalis) showed higher clonality than normal scalp. Under tofacitinib, numerous expanded lesional clonotypes remained detectable in scalp and blood.

The V gene lost 7 bases and the J gene lost 5 bases, with 11 bases spanning the gap. The V gene's germline CDR1 is ENHRY and CDR2 SYGVKD. CDR3 length equals 12 residues. Treatment given: oral pan-JAK inhibitor, 5-10 mg twice daily. A remark on this clone: Its antigen remains unidentified.

Once RNA had been extracted, it was reverse transcribed into cDNA to act as the sequencing template. The method was immunoSEQ multiplex PCR; TCRdb's version includes in-frame clones alone and lacks a portion of them. The sample yields roughly 110,000 clones, about four fifths seen once. This clonotype originated in a human donor with alopecia areata. The starting material was CD8+ T cells sorted from blood, obtained at week 24, from a patient treated with tofacitinib. The chain combines TRBV10-3 with TRBJ2-5; D is unclear. CDR3 sequence (DNA): TGTGCCATCAAAGACGGTCCGGAGACCCAGTACTTC. It encodes CAIKDGPETQYF.